A single sample gave rise to the 26 T cell receptor beta chains below, sequenced in a study of T-cell memory formation after mild COVID-19. Via MiXCR, TCRdb re-called the 5' RACE reads, giving one row per CDR3 protein. Counted here are tens of thousands of distinct CDR3 sequences, 16% occurring once; the ten biggest clones make up around 31%. The sample comprised PBMCs or a T cell subset sorted from them (not recorded which). The source of these receptors is an adult woman who had mild COVID-19 (a few samples of this study predate the infection). Cell type and time point are not known.

This clonotype was recorded a few times. The genes are TRBV7-6 and TRBJ2-1, with 12 positions matching TRBD2. This CDR3 comprises 14 residues. V gave up 3 bases and J gave up 10 bases; unmatched junction bases: 4. Per the germline V gene, CDR1 is SGHVS and CDR2 is FNYEAQ. Here the CDR3 DNA reads TGTGCCAGCAGCTTCCTAGCGGGAGGGCGGGAGCAGTTCTTC. It is translated as CASSFLAGGREQFF.

This clonotype has more than one count but fewer than ten. The chain is built from TRBV10-3 and TRBJ2-5, with 9 bases aligning to TRBD2. The trim removed 2 bases at V and 2 bases at J, leaving 12 bases unmatched. CDR1 and CDR2 (germline): ENHRY, SYGVKD. CDR3 length equals 18 residues. For the CDR3, the DNA is TGTGCCATCAGTGAGGGCATAGCGGGGGAGCCACCACAAGAGACCCAGTACTTC. Protein sequence: CAISEGIAGEPPQETQYF.

In DNA form, the CDR3 reads TGTGCCAGCAGCTTCCGGCTCACAGACCGAGGACAGGGAGCAGAGACCCAGTACTTC. Protein sequence: CASSFRLTDRGQGAETQYF. The chain has TRBV7-9 and TRBJ2-5, with TRBD1 matching over 8 bases. This CDR3 is 19 amino acids long. Germline V lookup: CDR1 SEHNR, CDR2 FQNEAQ (reference sequence). V gave up 3 bases and J gave up 4 bases; unmatched junction bases: 19.

This clonotype was seen many times. V is TRBV27 and J is TRBJ2-7; D is perhaps TRBD1 (5 bases). Between the trimmed V and J ends, which lost 6 bases and 6 bases, there was a span of 12 bases. Germline assignment: CDR1 MNHEY and CDR2 SMNVEV (reference sequence). CDR3 size: 12 residues. In DNA form, the CDR3 reads TGTGCCAGCAGCCAGAGACAGTCCGAGCAGTACTTC. It is translated as CASSQRQSEQYF.

The V call is TRBV2, the J call TRBJ2-6, with 7 bases matching TRBD1. From germline, CDR1 is SNHLY and CDR2 FYNNEI. V lost 3 bases, J lost 4 bases, and 3 bases stayed unmatched. This CDR3 is built from 15 residues. CDR3 coding DNA: TGTGCCAGCAGTGACGACAGGGCCGGGGCCAACGTCCTGACTTTC. Amino acids: CASSDDRAGANVLTF. The full variable domain, in which reference TRBV2 and TRBJ2-6 provide the parts outside the CDR3, is EPEVTQTPSHQVTQMGQEVILRCVPISNHLYFYWYRQILGQKVEFLVSFYNNEISEKSEIFDDQFSVERPDGSNFTLKIRSTKLEDSAMYFCASSDDRAGANVLTFGAGSRLTVL.

This chain links TRBV7-9 with TRBJ2-7, with TRBD1 matching over 12 bases. The trim removed 4 bases at V and 7 bases at J, leaving 8 bases unmatched. Germline V gene lookup returns CDR1 SEHNR and CDR2 FQNEAQ (reference sequence). The CDR3 sequence is 15 residues long. CDR3 amino acids: CASSSRDRGRGEQYF. In DNA form, the CDR3 reads TGTGCCAGCAGCTCCCGGGACAGGGGGCGTGGGGAGCAGTACTTC. Based on the CDR3 plus reference TRBV7-9 and TRBJ2-7, the full variable domain is DTGVSQNPRHKITKRGQNVTFRCDPISEHNRLYWYRQTLGQGPEFLTYFQNEAQLEKSRLLSDRFSAERPKGSFSTLEIQRTEQGDSAMYLCASSSRDRGRGEQYFGPGTRLTVT.

This clonotype showed up just a few times. The chain links TRBV11-2 to TRBJ2-5; 11 positions match TRBD1. CDR3 length equals 16 residues. CDR1 is SGHAT and CDR2 is FQNNGV in the germline V gene. Losses at the gene ends were 1 base for V and 1 base for J; bases not matched to a gene: 2. CDR3 sequence: CASSLVGQGAQETQYF. CDR3 DNA: TGTGCCAGCAGCTTAGTTGGACAGGGGGCCCAAGAGACCCAGTACTTC.

This clonotype appeared a few times. J is TRBJ1-2 and V is TRBV20-1; 11 bases agree with TRBD1. The germline V gene encodes CDR1 DFQATT and CDR2 SNEGSKA (reference sequence). The CDR3 sequence is 13 residues long. V lost 6 bases to trimming and J lost 3 bases; unmatched junction nucleotides: 3. CDR3 nucleotide sequence: TGCAGTGCCAGGGACAGGGGGTACTATGGCTACACCTTC. It translates to CSARDRGYYGYTF.

This clonotype was seen a few times. This chain uses TRBV27 with TRBJ2-7; 11 bases are shared with TRBD1. CDR3 length equals 16 residues. J lost 0 bases, V lost 1 base, and 2 bases had no gene match. Looked up from germline, CDR1 is MNHEY and CDR2 is SMNVEV (reference sequence). CDR3 nucleotide sequence: TGTGCCAGCAGTTTATACGGGACAGGGGGCTCCTACGAGCAGTACTTC. It specifies CASSLYGTGGSYEQYF.

Only a few counts were recorded for this clonotype. The chain employs TRBV7-9 and TRBJ2-7; a possible D gene is TRBD1 (6 bases). The V and J ends lost 4 bases and 4 bases respectively, with 11 bases between them. Germline CDR1 reads SEHNR; CDR2 reads FQNEAQ (reference sequence). The length of the CDR3 is 13 residues. Here the CDR3 DNA reads TGTGCCAGCAGCTCATCAGGGGTTTACGAGCAGTACTTC. Protein sequence: CASSSSGVYEQYF. Full variable domain (rest looked up from reference TRBV7-9 and TRBJ2-7): DTGVSQNPRHKITKRGQNVTFRCDPISEHNRLYWYRQTLGQGPEFLTYFQNEAQLEKSRLLSDRFSAERPKGSFSTLEIQRTEQGDSAMYLCASSSSGVYEQYFGPGTRLTVT.

The V call is TRBV7-3, the J call TRBJ2-2, with D possibly TRBD2 on 5 matching bases. The CDR3 totals 16 residues. CDR1 SGHTA and CDR2 FQGTGA come from the germline V gene. V was cut by 3 bases and J by 5 bases, with 16 bases left in between. In nucleotides, the CDR3 is TGTGCCAGCAGCTTCGGTGTGGGGAGAGAGACCGGGGAGCTGTTTTTT. It codes for CASSFGVGRETGELFF.

The chain recombines TRBV3-1 with TRBJ2-1; D is unclear. V was trimmed by 8 bases and J by 2 bases, leaving 16 bases between them. Germline CDR1 reads LGHDT; CDR2 reads YNNKEL (reference sequence). This CDR3 is built from 15 residues. Here the CDR3 reads CASSEGRYTYNEQFF. The CDR3 DNA follows: TGTGCCAGCTCGGAAGGTAGATATACCTACAATGAGCAGTTCTTC.

This chain uses TRBV7-9 with TRBJ2-1; D gene ambiguous. Trimming pared 5 bases from V and 0 bases from J, leaving 11 bases between. The CDR3 covers 15 residues. Germline V CDR1 and CDR2: SEHNR, FQNEAQ (reference sequence). DNA of the CDR3: TGTGCCAGCAGCCTCCTCGTAGACTCCTACAATGAGCAGTTCTTC. Its translation: CASSLLVDSYNEQFF.

The V gene is TRBV29-1, the J gene TRBJ2-7; TRBD1 or TRBD2 may be the D gene (5 bases each). Germline V gene lookup returns CDR1 SQVTM and CDR2 ANQGSEA. The CDR3 totals 13 residues. V was shortened by 6 bases and J by 3 bases, with 15 bases between the two germline ends. CDR3 in amino acids: CSVADSRGYEQYF. CDR3 DNA sequence: TGCAGCGTCGCGGACTCTAGGGGCTACGAGCAGTACTTC.

The chain uses TRBV3-1 and TRBJ1-2; 7 positions agree with TRBD1. Germline assignment: CDR1 LGHDT and CDR2 YNNKEL (reference sequence). The junction had 7 bases not matched to a gene; V was cut back by 4 bases and J by 8 bases. CDR3 length: 13 amino acids. The DNA for the CDR3 is TGTGCCAGCAGCCGCCCGACAGGGTGGGGCTACACCTTC. This codes for CASSRPTGWGYTF.

The chain joins TRBV7-2 to TRBJ2-7; the D is unclear. In germline, CDR1 is SGHTA, CDR2 FQGNSA. Trimming removed 3 bases at V and 2 bases at J, with 11 bases between. This CDR3 spans 14 amino acids. The DNA for the CDR3 is TGTGCCAGCAGCTTTCCAGATAAGCCCTACGAGCAGTACTTC. The encoded protein is CASSFPDKPYEQYF. Using reference TRBV7-2 and TRBJ2-7 for the parts outside the CDR3, the full variable domain is GAGVSQSPSNKVTEKGKDVELRCDPISGHTALYWYRQSLGQGLEFLIYFQGNSAPDKSGLPSDRFSAERTGGSVSTLTIQRTQQEDSAVYLCASSFPDKPYEQYFGPGTRLTVT.

At least ten counts were recorded for this clonotype. The chain recombines TRBV5-1 with TRBJ2-1; TRBD1 matches 7 bases. The CDR3 consists of 14 residues. The V segment lost 7 bases and the J segment 6 bases; nucleotides outside the gene matches: 10. CDR1 is SGHRS and CDR2 is YFSETQ in the germline V gene. The CDR3 region has the DNA TGCGCCAGCCGCTCGACAGGGTGGGGCAATGAGCAGTTCTTC. Translation: CASRSTGWGNEQFF.

The CDR3 loop reads CASSLDVGQGTYNEQFF. DNA for the CDR3: TGCGCCAGCAGCCTTGACGTGGGACAGGGGACGTACAATGAGCAGTTCTTC. The chain combines TRBV4-1 with TRBJ2-1; 10 bases align to TRBD1. There are 17 residues in the CDR3. Germline CDR1 reads MGHRA; CDR2 reads YSYEKL. V was clipped by 4 bases and J by 4 bases; unmatched bases: 10.

The chain is built from TRBV2 and TRBJ2-1; D remains ambiguous. Germline-derived CDR1 and CDR2 are SNHLY and FYNNEI. The CDR3 loop spans 12 amino acids. V lost 5 bases and J 8 bases, leaving 10 bases between the germline ends. CDR3 sequence (DNA): TGTGCCAGCAGTCCTCTCTGGGATGAGCAGTTCTTC. Protein product: CASSPLWDEQFF.

The chain has TRBV7-6 and TRBJ2-1, with 11 bases aligning to TRBD1. Germline CDR1 SGHVS, CDR2 FNYEAQ. The V and J ends lost 2 bases and 4 bases, in that order; junction bases with no gene match: 4. This CDR3 has 16 residues. The CDR3 DNA sequence: TGTGCCAGCAGCTTAACCGGGACAGGGGGATACAATGAGCAGTTCTTC. It is translated as CASSLTGTGGYNEQFF.

This clonotype was recorded at least ten times. The chain employs TRBV6-2 or TRBV6-3 and TRBJ2-2; D is undetermined. Trimming took 0 bases from V and 5 from J, leaving 10 bases between them. The CDR3 runs to 15 residues. Germline V gene data show CDR1 as MNHEY and CDR2 as SVGEGT. The CDR3 nucleotides read TGTGCCAGCAGTTACTCAGGGCAGACGACCGGGGAGCTGTTTTTT. Translated, it gives CASSYSGQTTGELFF.

Ten or more counts support this clonotype. CDR3 amino acids: CASSLEAGHANTGELFF. CDR3 bases: TGTGCCAGCAGCCTTGAGGCGGGACACGCGAACACCGGGGAGCTGTTTTTT. V and J are TRBV7-9 and TRBJ2-2; D may be TRBD1 or TRBD2 (6 bases each). The germline V gene has CDR1 SEHNR and CDR2 FQNEAQ (reference sequence). The CDR3 runs 17 residues. V lost 5 bases, J lost 0 bases, and 16 bases lay in between.

This clonotype was found once. The V call is TRBV6-1, the J call TRBJ1-5, with 7 bases identical to TRBD1. Trimming at V came to 4 bases and at J to 0 bases, leaving 9 bases not matched to a gene. This CDR3 has 17 residues. CDR1 is MNHNS, CDR2 SASEGT, per germline. In DNA, the CDR3 is TGTGCCAGCAGTGGCCCCGGACAGGTTTCTAGCAATCAGCCCCAGCATTTT. Translated, it gives CASSGPGQVSSNQPQHF.

This clonotype was seen a few times. J is TRBJ2-3 and V is TRBV21-1; the table's D call, TRBD2, was not checked against the DNA. TRBV21-1 is described as a pseudogene. The CDR3 sequence is 21 residues long. CDR3 loop: CASSKAHRTSGGACTTDTQYF. The CDR3, as DNA: TGTGCCAGCAGCAAAGCTCATCGGACTAGCGGGGGGGCCTGTACGACAGATACGCAGTATTTT.

This clonotype was detected only a few times. This chain connects TRBV12-2 to TRBJ1-1; the table's D call, TRBD1, was not checked against the DNA. TRBV12-2 is flagged as a pseudogene. This CDR3 contains 15 residues. The CDR3 nucleotides read TGTGCAAGTCGCTTAGAGGGACGGACGAACACTGAAGCTTTCTTT. The encoded protein is CASRLEGRTNTEAFF.

The gene calls are TRBV7-8 and TRBJ1-2; D is uncertain. From germline, CDR1 is SGHVS and CDR2 FQNEAQ. The V end was cut by 1 base, the J end by 7 bases, with 7 bases between. The CDR3 contains 12 residues. The CDR3 DNA sequence: TGTGCCAGCAGCTTAGGGGCGAGTGGCTACACCTTC. It translates to CASSLGASGYTF.